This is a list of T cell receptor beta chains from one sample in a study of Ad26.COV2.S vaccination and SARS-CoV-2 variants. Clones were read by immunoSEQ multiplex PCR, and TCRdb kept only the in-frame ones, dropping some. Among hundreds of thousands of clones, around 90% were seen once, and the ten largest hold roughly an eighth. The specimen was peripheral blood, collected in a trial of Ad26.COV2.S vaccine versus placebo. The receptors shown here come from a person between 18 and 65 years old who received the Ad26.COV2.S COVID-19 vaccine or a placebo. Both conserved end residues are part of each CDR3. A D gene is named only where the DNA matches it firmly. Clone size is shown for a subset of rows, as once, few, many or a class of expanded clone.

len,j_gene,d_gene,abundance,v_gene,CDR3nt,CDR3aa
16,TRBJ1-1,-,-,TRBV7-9,TGTGCCAGCAGCTTCTTTCGGACAGTGGGCTATGATGAAGCTTTCTTT,CASSFFRTVGYDEAFF
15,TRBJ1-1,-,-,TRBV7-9,TGTGCCAGCAGTCAAGGGGCAGTGATTAACACTGAAGCTTTCTTT,CASSQGAVINTEAFF
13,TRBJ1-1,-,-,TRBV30,TGTGCCTGGAGCGCGATACTTAGAGGGGAAGCTTTCTTT,CAWSAILRGEAFF
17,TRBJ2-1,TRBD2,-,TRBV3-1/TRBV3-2,TGTGCCAGCAGCCAAGGAGGTCCGGGACTAGCGAACAATGAGCAGTTCTTC,CASSQGGPGLANNEQFF
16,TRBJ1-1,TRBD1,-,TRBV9,TGTGCCAGCAGCGCTACGGGACAGGGGGCGGACACTGAAGCTTTCTTT,CASSATGQGADTEAFF
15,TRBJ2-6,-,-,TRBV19,TGTGCCAGTACATCTCGGGGCTCTGGGGCCAACGTCCTGACTTTC,CASTSRGSGANVLTF
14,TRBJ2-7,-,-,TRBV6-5,TGTGCCAGCAGTTCCAGAGAGGGGCGGAGGGAGCAGTACTTC,CASSSREGRREQYF
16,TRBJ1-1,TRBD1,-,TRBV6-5,TGTGCCAGCAGTTACTCGGGACAGGTCGGGCGCACTGAAGCTTTCTTT,CASSYSGQVGRTEAFF
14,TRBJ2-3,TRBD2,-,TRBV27,TGTGCCAGCAGCCTAGGGGACTACACAGATACGCAGTATTTT,CASSLGDYTDTQYF
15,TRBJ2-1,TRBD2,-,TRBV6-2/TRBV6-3,TGTGCCAGCAGTTACTCTGGCGGGAGGTACAATGAGCAGTTCTTC,CASSYSGGRYNEQFF
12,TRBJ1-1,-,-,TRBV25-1,TGTGCCAGCAGTGAGCAAACATCTGAAGCTTTCTTT,CASSEQTSEAFF
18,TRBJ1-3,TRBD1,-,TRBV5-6,TGTGCCAGCAGCTTGGATCTGGGGACAGCTGGCTCTGGAAACACCATATATTTT,CASSLDLGTAGSGNTIYF
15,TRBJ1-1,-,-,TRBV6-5,TGTGCCAGCAGTTACGGGTTAGGGGATCGCACTGAAGCTTTCTTT,CASSYGLGDRTEAFF
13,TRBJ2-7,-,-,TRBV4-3,TGCGCCAGCAGCCAAGATATATCCTACGAGCAGTACTTC,CASSQDISYEQYF
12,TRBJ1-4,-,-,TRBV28,TGTGCCAGCCGTGACCTCAAGGAAAAACTGTTTTTT,CASRDLKEKLFF
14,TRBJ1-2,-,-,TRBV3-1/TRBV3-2,TGTGCCAGCAGCCGCGGGGAGACCAACTATGGCTACACCTTC,CASSRGETNYGYTF
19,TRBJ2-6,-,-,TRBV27,TGTGCCAGCAGTTTATCCCTCACAGGGCTGCTCTCTGGGGCCAACGTCCTGACTTTC,CASSLSLTGLLSGANVLTF
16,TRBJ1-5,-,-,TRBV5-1,TGCGCCAGCAGCTTGGAGCCGGGCTTTAGCAATCAGCCCCAGCATTTT,CASSLEPGFSNQPQHF
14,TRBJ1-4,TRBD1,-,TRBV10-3,TGTGCCATCAGCCCGACAGGGAACAATGAAAAACTGTTTTTT,CAISPTGNNEKLFF
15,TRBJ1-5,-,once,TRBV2,TGTGCCAGCAGTGACAGACAGTTTAGCAATCAGCCCCAGCATTTT,CASSDRQFSNQPQHF
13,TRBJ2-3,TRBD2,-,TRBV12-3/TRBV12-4,TGTGCCAGCAGGACTAGCGGCACAGATACGCAGTATTTT,CASRTSGTDTQYF
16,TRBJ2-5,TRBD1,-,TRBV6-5,TGTGCCAGCAGTTACTCGCGGGGGTGGGGACAGGGGACCCAGTACTTC,CASSYSRGWGQGTQYF
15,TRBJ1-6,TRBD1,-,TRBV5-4,TGTGCCAGCAGCAACTTCGACAGGGACAATTCACCCCTCCACTTT,CASSNFDRDNSPLHF
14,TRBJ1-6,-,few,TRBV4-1,TGCGCCAGACCCCGGGCTAGGGATGCTTCACCCCTCCACTTT,CARPRARDASPLHF
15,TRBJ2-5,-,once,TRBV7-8,TGTGCCAGCAGCCCGATTACGCGAGGAGGAGAGACCCAGTACTTC,CASSPITRGGETQYF
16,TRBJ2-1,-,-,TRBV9,TGTGCCAGCAGCGTAGGGTTCGGGGCAGTATACAATGAGCAGTTCTTC,CASSVGFGAVYNEQFF
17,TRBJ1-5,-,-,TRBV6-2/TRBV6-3,TGTGCCAGCAGTTACTCGCCGTCCTCTTTTAGCAATCAGCCCCAGCATTTT,CASSYSPSSFSNQPQHF
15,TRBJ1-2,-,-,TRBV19,TGTGCCAGTAGTATTGGAACAGGACTTCACTATGGCTACACCTTC,CASSIGTGLHYGYTF
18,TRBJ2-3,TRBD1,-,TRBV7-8,TGTGCCAGCAGTTCAGACCCTTGGGGGACAGGGTCGGCAGATACGCAGTATTTT,CASSSDPWGTGSADTQYF
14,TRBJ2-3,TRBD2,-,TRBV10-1,TGCGCCACCTCCCCTAGCGGGAGTTTCGATACGCAGTATTTT,CATSPSGSFDTQYF
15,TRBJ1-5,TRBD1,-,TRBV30,TGTGCCTGGAGGTCTGGGACAGGGGTGAATCAGCCCCAGCATTTT,CAWRSGTGVNQPQHF
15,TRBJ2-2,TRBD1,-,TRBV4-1,TGCGCCAGCAGCCAGGGGCAGGGGGTGGCCGGGGAGCTGTTTTTT,CASSQGQGVAGELFF
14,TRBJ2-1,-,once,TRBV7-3,TGTGCCAGCAGCCCATCGGTCGGGTACGCTGAGCAGTTCTTC,CASSPSVGYAEQFF
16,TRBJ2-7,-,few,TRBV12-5,TGTGCTAGTGGTTTTGAGGTGGCGGGACAGAACTACGAGCAGTACTTC,CASGFEVAGQNYEQYF
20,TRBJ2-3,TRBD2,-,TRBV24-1,TGTGCCACCAGTCCTCGGACTAGCGGGAGGGAAGTTTTCTTGGCAGATACGCAGTATTTT,CATSPRTSGREVFLADTQYF
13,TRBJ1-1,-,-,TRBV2,TGTGCCAGCAGTGATACCACACCCCGGGGAGCTTTCTTT,CASSDTTPRGAFF
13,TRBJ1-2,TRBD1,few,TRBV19,TGTGCCAGTAGCCCGGGACAGGGCTATGGCTACACCTTC,CASSPGQGYGYTF
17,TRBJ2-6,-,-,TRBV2,TGTGCCAGCAGGGGGCGGGTAATCTTCTCTGGGGCCAACGTCCTGACTTTC,CASRGRVIFSGANVLTF
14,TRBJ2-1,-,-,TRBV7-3,TGTGCCAGCAGCTTCGGGGAGGAGTACAATGAGCAGTTCTTC,CASSFGEEYNEQFF
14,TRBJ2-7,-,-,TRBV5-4,TGTGCCAGCAGCTTGTGGGGCTCCCACTTCGAGCAGTACTTC,CASSLWGSHFEQYF
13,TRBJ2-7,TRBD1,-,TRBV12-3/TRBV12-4,TGTGCCAGCTCAACAGGGGATCCCTACGAGCAGTACTTC,CASSTGDPYEQYF
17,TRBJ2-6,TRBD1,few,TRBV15,TGTGCCACCAGCAGAGACGGACAGGGCTCTGGGGCCAACGTCCTGACTTTC,CATSRDGQGSGANVLTF